This T cell receptor (beta chain) was profiled in a study of cytomegalovirus exposure and HLA in healthy donors. General study results and limits: Generally TCR sequences proved uncommon, though certain public TCRs appeared in numerous donors. In an earlier analysis, in around 590 donors, most V segments appeared productive either ~90% or ~30% of the time. Overall, around 160 TCR beta chains were annotated as cytomegalovirus-associated. Three CMV-associated chains were confirmed in vitro to be specific for CMV antigens.

The PCR made use of 60 Vbeta and 13 Jbeta primers. Using immunoSEQ multiplex PCR, the repertoire was profiled, and TCRdb retains in-frame clones only, with some absent. The sample lists some 120,000 clones, about 68% seen once, with around 9.7% in the top ten. The J segment lost 5 bases and the V segment lost 6 bases, leaving 3 bases of the junction unmatched. The CDR3 has 13 residues. Germline CDR1 and CDR2: MDHEN and SYDVKM. A note on this clone: Its cognate antigen is unknown.

V usage is TRBV28 and J usage is TRBJ2-3; TRBD2 aligns across 9 bases. The sequence was obtained from a woman aged 40 to 50 in good health and CMV-seropositive. Specimen: PBMCs. The CDR3 sequence: CASSLAGEDTQYF. The DNA of the CDR3 is TGTGCCAGCAGCTTAGCGGGAGAAGATACGCAGTATTTT.